The 11 T cell receptor beta chains given below trace back to one sample, sequenced in a study of blood T cell repertoires in COVID-19. Some clones are missing from TCRdb's copy, which holds only in-frame ones; the method was immunoSEQ multiplex PCR. The repertoire holds fewer than 250,000 clones, with 86% as singletons. Sequencing used PBMCs or T cells enriched from blood (not recorded which). These receptors originate from a woman aged 50 to 60 who had recovered from COVID-19.

V and J are TRBV7-3 and TRBJ2-7; 12 bases match TRBD2. Germline V gene sequence: CDR1 SGHTA, CDR2 FQGTGA. CDR3 length: 14 residues. V gave up 4 bases and J gave up 6 bases; unmatched junction bases: 4. CDR3 DNA sequence: TGTGCCAGCAGCTCACTAGCGGGAGGTTCCGAGCAGTACTTC. Translating gives CASSSLAGGSEQYF.

This clone has just a few counts. The V call is TRBV2, the J call TRBJ2-7; TRBD2 is a possible D gene (6 bases). V lost 6 bases and J 5 bases, leaving 14 bases between the germline ends. This CDR3 region has 13 residues. Germline V gene sequence: CDR1 SNHLY, CDR2 FYNNEI. CDR3 sequence reads: CASRTNGGNEQYF. For the CDR3, the DNA is TGTGCCAGCAGAACGAACGGGGGAAACGAGCAGTACTTC.

The CDR3 sequence is CASSQDRRNGYTF. The CDR3 bases are TGTGCCAGCAGCCAGGACAGGAGAAATGGCTACACCTTC. This rearrangement joins TRBV6-6 to TRBJ1-2, with 7 bases fitting TRBD1. With V trimmed by 6 bases and J by 6 bases, 7 bases remained unmatched. The CDR3 sequence is 13 residues long. Germline CDR1 is MNHNY and CDR2 is SVGAGI (reference sequence).

The chain couples TRBV18 to TRBJ2-3; maybe TRBD1 (7 bases). This CDR3 has 15 residues. V lost 8 bases and J 1 base, leaving 16 bases between the germline ends. Per the germline V gene, CDR1 is KGHSH and CDR2 is LQKENI. CDR3 amino acids: CASQNQGGRTDTQYF. In DNA, the CDR3 is TGTGCCAGCCAAAACCAGGGGGGTCGCACAGATACGCAGTATTTT.

This clone appeared a single time. This rearrangement joins TRBV7-6 to TRBJ1-6, with 8 bases lining up with TRBD1. Trimming at V came to 4 bases and at J to 10 bases, leaving 9 bases not matched to a gene. This CDR3 region has 15 residues. CDR1 is SGHVS, CDR2 FNYEAQ, per germline. The CDR3: CASSSGQGRVSPLHF. The CDR3 nucleotides read TGTGCCAGCAGCTCCGGACAGGGCCGGGTGTCACCCCTCCACTTT.

The chain uses TRBV5-1 and TRBJ1-5, with D perhaps TRBD1 (5 bases). The CDR3 runs to 15 residues. Deletions cut 0 bases from V and 0 bases from J, with 7 bases between. The germline V gene encodes CDR1 SGHRS and CDR2 YFSETQ. The CDR3 loop is CASSLVGGSNQPQHF. CDR3 DNA: TGCGCCAGCAGCTTGGTCGGGGGTAGCAATCAGCCCCAGCATTTT. Filled out from reference TRBV5-1 and TRBJ1-5, the complete variable domain reads KAGVTQTPRYLIKTRGQQVTLSCSPISGHRSVSWYQQTPGQGLQFLFEYFSETQRNKGNFPGRFSGRQFSNSRSEMNVSTLELGDSALYLCASSLVGGSNQPQHFGDGTRLSIL.

J is TRBJ1-3 and V is TRBV28; D not resolved. V shed 6 bases and J shed 7 bases, with 7 bases lying between them. The CDR3 has 11 residues. CDR1 MDHEN and CDR2 SYDVKM come from the germline V gene. DNA for the CDR3: TGTGCCAGCAGCAGCAGGAACACCATATATTTT. Translating gives CASSSRNTIYF.

The gene calls are TRBV4-1 and TRBJ2-1, with 9 bases identical to TRBD1. With 2 bases clipped from V and 8 bases from J, the junction kept 4 bases outside the gene matches. Germline V lookup: CDR1 MGHRA, CDR2 YSYEKL. The CDR3 extends over 14 amino acids. The CDR3 nucleotides are TGCGCCAGCAGCCAACGGACAGGGGCCTATGAGCAGTTCTTC. It yields the protein CASSQRTGAYEQFF.

V gene TRBV4-3 combines with J gene TRBJ2-6, with D possibly TRBD2 on 5 matching bases. CDR1 and CDR2 (germline): LGHNA, YSLEER. This CDR3 has 18 residues. V lost 0 bases to trimming and J lost 1 base, with 13 bases between them. CDR3 nucleotide sequence: TGCGCCAGCAGCCAAGAGGTGATAAGGGAGTCTGGGGCCAACGTCCTGACTTTC. Its translation: CASSQEVIRESGANVLTF.

CDR3 residues: CASTPGQVAYGYTF. The CDR3 bases are TGTGCCAGCACTCCCGGACAGGTTGCCTATGGCTACACCTTC. This chain links TRBV28 with TRBJ1-2, with 7 bases aligning to TRBD1. CDR1 is MDHEN, CDR2 SYDVKM, per germline. The CDR3 spans 14 residues. Germline trimming cut 7 bases from V and 4 bases from J; bases unmatched to any gene: 9.

This rearrangement joins TRBV18 to TRBJ2-7; 10 bases align to TRBD1. From germline, CDR1 is KGHSH and CDR2 LQKENI. J lost 3 bases, V lost 2 bases, and 4 bases had no gene match. This CDR3 spans 15 amino acids. The CDR3 nucleotides read TGTGCCAGCTCACCAAGGGGACAGGGGCGCTACGAGCAGTACTTC. It yields the protein CASSPRGQGRYEQYF.